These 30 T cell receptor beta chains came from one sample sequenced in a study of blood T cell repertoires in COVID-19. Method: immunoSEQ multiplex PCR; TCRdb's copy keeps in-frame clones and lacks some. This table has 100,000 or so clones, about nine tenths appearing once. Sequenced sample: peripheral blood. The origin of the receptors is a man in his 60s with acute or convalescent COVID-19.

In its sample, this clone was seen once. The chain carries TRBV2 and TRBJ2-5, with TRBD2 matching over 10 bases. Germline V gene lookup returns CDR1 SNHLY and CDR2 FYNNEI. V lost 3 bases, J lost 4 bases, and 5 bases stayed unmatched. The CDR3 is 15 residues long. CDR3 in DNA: TGTGCCAGCAGTGATGGGTTAGCGGGAGGAGAGACCCAGTACTTC. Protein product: CASSDGLAGGETQYF. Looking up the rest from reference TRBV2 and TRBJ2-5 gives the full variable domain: EPEVTQTPSHQVTQMGQEVILRCVPISNHLYFYWYRQILGQKVEFLVSFYNNEISEKSEIFDDQFSVERPDGSNFTLKIRSTKLEDSAMYFCASSDGLAGGETQYFGPGTRLLVL.

In nucleotides, the CDR3 is TGTGCCAGCTCCCGACTAGCGGGAGGGCCAGATGAGCAGTTCTTC. This codes for CASSRLAGGPDEQFF. J is TRBJ2-1 and V is TRBV18, with TRBD2 identical over 14 bases. The germline gives CDR1 KGHSH, CDR2 LQKENI. This CDR3 is 15 amino acids long. Trimming removed 6 bases from V and 8 bases from J; junction bases left unmatched: 6.

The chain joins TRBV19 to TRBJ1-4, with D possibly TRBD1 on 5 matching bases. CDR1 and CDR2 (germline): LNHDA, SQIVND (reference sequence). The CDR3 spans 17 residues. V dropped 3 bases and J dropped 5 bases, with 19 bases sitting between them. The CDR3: CASSMMDGGWKNEKLFF. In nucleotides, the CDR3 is TGTGCCAGTAGTATGATGGACGGGGGTTGGAAAAATGAAAAACTGTTTTTT.

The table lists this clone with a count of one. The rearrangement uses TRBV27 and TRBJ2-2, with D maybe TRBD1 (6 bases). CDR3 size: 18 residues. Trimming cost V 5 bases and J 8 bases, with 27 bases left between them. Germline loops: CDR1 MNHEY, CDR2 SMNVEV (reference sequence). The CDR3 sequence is CASSAGTWGRTPVGELFF. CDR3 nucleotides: TGTGCCAGCAGTGCCGGGACATGGGGCAGGACACCTGTTGGGGAGCTGTTTTTT.

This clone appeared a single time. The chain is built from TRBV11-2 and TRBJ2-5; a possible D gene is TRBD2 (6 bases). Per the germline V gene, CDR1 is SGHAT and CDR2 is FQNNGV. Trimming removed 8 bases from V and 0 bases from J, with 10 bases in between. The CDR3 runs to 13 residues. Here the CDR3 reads CASARGYQETQYF. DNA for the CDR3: TGTGCCAGCGCCCGGGGGTACCAAGAGACCCAGTACTTC.

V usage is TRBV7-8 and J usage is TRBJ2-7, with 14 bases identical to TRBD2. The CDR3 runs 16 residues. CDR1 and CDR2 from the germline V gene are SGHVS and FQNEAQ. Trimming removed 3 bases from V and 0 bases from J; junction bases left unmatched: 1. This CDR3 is CASSLGTSGSSYEQYF. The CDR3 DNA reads TGTGCCAGCAGCTTGGGGACTAGCGGGAGCTCCTACGAGCAGTACTTC.

Here the CDR3 DNA reads TGTGCCAGCAGCCAAAATGAGGGAGATACGCAGTATTTT. It encodes CASSQNEGDTQYF. The rearrangement uses TRBV3-1 (or the pseudogene TRBV3-2) and TRBJ2-3; D might be TRBD2 (5 bases). The CDR3 has 13 residues. V gave up 2 bases and J gave up 5 bases, with 8 bases separating them. Germline assignment: CDR1 LGHDT and CDR2 YNNKEL (reference sequence).

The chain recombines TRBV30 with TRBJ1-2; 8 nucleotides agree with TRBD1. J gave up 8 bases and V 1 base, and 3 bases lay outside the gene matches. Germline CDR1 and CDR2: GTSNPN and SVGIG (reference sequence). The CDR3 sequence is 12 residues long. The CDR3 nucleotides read TGTGCCTGGAGTGGGACAGGGTTAGGCTACACCTTC. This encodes CAWSGTGLGYTF.

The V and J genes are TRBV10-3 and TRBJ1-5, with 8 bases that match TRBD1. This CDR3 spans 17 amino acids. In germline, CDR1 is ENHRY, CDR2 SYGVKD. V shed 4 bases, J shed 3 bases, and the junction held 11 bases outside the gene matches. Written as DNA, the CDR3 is TGTGCCATCAGTGGTCCGACAGGGGAGAGTGACAATCAGCCCCAGCATTTT. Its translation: CAISGPTGESDNQPQHF.

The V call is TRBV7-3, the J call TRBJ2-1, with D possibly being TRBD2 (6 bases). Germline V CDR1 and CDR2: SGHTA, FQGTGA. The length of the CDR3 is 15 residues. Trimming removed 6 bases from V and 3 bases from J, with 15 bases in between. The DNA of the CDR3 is TGTGCCAGCAGAAAGGCCGGGACTGACTACAATGAGCAGTTCTTC. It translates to CASRKAGTDYNEQFF.

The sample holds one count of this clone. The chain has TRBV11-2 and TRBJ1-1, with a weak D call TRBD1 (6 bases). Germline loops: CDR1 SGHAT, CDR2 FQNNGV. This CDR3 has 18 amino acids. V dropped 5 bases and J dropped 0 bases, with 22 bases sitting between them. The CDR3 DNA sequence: TGTGCCAGCAGCCCCTTTAAACTCTTCGGACAGATGAACACTGAAGCTTTCTTT. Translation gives CASSPFKLFGQMNTEAFF.

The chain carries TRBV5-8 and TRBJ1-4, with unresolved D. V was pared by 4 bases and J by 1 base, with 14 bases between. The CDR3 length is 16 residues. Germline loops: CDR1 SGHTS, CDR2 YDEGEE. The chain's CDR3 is CASSPGRRQTNEKLFF. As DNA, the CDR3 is TGTGCCAGCAGCCCTGGGAGAAGGCAAACTAATGAAAAACTGTTTTTT.

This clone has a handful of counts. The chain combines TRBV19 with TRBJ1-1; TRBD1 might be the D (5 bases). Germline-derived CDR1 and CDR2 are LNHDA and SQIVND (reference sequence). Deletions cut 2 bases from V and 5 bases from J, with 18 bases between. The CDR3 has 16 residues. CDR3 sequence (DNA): TGTGCCAGTAGTATAAGAGGTGTGGGCAGGGATACTGAAGCTTTCTTT. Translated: CASSIRGVGRDTEAFF.

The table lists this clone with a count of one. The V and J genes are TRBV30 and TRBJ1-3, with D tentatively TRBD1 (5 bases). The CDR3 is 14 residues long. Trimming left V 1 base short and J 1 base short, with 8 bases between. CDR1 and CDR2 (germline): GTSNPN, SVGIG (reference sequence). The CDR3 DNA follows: TGTGCCTGGAGTGAGGGGTTTTCTGGAAACACCATATATTTT. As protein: CAWSEGFSGNTIYF. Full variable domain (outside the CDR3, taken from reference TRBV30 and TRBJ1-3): SQTIHQWPATLVQPVGSPLSLECTVEGTSNPNLYWYRQAAGRGLQLLFYSVGIGQISSEVPQNLSASRPQDRQFILSSKKLLLSDSGFYLCAWSEGFSGNTIYFGEGSWLTVV.

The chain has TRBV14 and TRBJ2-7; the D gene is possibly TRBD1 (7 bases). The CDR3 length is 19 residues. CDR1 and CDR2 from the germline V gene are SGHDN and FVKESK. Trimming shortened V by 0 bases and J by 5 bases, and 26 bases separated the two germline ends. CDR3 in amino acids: CASSQDGRGKGAIYHEQYF. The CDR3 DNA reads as TGTGCCAGCAGCCAAGATGGGCGGGGTAAGGGGGCGATTTACCACGAGCAGTACTTC.

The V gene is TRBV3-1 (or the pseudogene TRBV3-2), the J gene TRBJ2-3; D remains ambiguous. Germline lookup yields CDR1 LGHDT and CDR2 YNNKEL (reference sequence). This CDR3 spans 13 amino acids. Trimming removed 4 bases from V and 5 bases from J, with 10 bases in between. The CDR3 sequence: CASSPDPGDTQYF. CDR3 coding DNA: TGTGCCAGCAGCCCAGACCCAGGAGATACGCAGTATTTT.

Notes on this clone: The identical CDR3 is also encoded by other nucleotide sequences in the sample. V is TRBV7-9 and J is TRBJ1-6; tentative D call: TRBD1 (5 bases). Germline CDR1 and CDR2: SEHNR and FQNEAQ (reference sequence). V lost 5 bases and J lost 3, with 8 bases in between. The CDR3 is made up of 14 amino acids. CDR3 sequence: CASSEDSYNSPLHF. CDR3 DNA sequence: TGTGCCAGCAGCGAAGACAGCTATAATTCACCCCTCCACTTT.

CDR3 loop: CASSIEQRSNQPQHF. The CDR3 region has the DNA TGTGCCAGTAGTATAGAGCAGCGCAGCAATCAGCCCCAGCATTTT. This chain connects TRBV19 to TRBJ1-5, with D unresolved. The length of the CDR3 is 15 residues. Germline CDR1 reads LNHDA; CDR2 reads SQIVND (reference sequence). Deletions cut 0 bases from V and 1 base from J, with 7 bases between.

This CDR3 is CASIPRDTAYEQYV. CDR3 DNA: TGTGCCAGCATCCCTCGGGACACCGCCTACGAGCAGTACGTC. The chain joins TRBV2 to TRBJ2-7; D possibly corresponds to TRBD1 (6 bases). Deletions cut 7 bases from V and 2 bases from J, with 15 bases between. The CDR3 loop spans 14 amino acids. CDR1 is SNHLY and CDR2 is FYNNEI in the germline V gene.

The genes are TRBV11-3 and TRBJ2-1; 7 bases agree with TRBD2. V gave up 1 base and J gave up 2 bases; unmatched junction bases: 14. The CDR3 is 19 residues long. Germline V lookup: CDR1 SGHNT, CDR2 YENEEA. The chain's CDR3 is CASSLGGGRATDPYNEQFF. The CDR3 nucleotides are TGTGCCAGCAGCTTAGGGGGCGGGAGAGCCACCGACCCCTACAATGAGCAGTTCTTC.

CDR3 DNA sequence: TGTGCCAGCAGTTTTAGTTTTTTTGGGACTAGCGGGAGTTATGCCGGGGAGCTGTTTTTT. This translates into CASSFSFFGTSGSYAGELFF. J is TRBJ2-2 and V is TRBV28, with 14 positions matching TRBD2. This CDR3 has 20 residues. With 3 bases clipped from V and 6 bases from J, the junction kept 15 bases outside the gene matches. Germline V lookup: CDR1 MDHEN, CDR2 SYDVKM. The full variable domain, with the rest looked up from reference TRBV28 and TRBJ2-2, is DVKVTQSSRYLVKRTGEKVFLECVQDMDHENMFWYRQDPGLGLRLIYFSYDVKMKEKGDIPEGYSVSREKKERFSLILESASTNQTSMYLCASSFSFFGTSGSYAGELFFGEGSRLTVL.

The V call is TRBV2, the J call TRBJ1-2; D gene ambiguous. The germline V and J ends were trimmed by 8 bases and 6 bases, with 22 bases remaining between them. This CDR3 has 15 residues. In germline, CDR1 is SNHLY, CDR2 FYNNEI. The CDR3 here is CASSPYATESHGYTF. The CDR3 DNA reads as TGTGCCAGCTCCCCTTACGCCACAGAGTCACATGGCTACACCTTC.

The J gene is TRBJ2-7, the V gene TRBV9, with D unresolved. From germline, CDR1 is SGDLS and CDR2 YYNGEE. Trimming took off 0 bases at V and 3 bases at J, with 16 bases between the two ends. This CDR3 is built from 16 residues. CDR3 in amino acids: CASSVARLTKIYEQYV. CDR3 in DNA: TGTGCCAGCAGCGTAGCTAGACTGACCAAGATCTACGAGCAGTACGTC.

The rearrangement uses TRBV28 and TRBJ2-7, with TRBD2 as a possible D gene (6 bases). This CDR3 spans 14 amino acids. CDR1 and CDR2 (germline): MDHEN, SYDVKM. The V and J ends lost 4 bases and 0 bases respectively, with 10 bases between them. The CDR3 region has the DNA TGTGCCAGCAGTTATCGGGACTTCTCCTACGAGCAGTACTTC. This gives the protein CASSYRDFSYEQYF.

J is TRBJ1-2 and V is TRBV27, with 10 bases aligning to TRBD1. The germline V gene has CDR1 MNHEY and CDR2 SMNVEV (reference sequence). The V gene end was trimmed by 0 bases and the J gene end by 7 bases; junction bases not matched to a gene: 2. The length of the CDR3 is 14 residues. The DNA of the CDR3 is TGTGCCAGCAGTTTATCCTGGGACAGGGGTGGCTACACCTTC. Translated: CASSLSWDRGGYTF.

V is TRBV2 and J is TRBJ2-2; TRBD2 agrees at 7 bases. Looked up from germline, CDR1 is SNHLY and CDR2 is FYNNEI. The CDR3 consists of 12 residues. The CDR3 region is CKTRGDHGELFF. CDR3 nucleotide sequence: TGTAAAACACGGGGGGATCACGGGGAGCTGTTTTTT.

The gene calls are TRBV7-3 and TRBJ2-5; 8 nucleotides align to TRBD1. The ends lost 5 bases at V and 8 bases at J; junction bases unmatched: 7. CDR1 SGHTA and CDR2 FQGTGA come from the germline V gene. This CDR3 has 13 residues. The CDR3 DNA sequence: TGTGCCAGCAGCAAGGACAGGGAGTCAACCCAGTACTTC. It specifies CASSKDRESTQYF.

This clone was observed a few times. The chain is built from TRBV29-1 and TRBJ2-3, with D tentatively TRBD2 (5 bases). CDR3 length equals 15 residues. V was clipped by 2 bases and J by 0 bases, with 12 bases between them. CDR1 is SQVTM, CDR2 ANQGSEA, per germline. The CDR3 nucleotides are TGCAGCGTTGAAACGGGGAGTTCTAGCACAGATACGCAGTATTTT. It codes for CSVETGSSSTDTQYF.

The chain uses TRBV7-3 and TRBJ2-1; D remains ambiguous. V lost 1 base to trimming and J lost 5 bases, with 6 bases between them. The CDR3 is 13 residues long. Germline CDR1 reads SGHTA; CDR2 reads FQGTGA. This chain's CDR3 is CASSLNRDNEQFF. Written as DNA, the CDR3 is TGTGCCAGCAGCTTAAATAGAGACAATGAGCAGTTCTTC. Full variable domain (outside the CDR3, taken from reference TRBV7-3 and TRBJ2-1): GAGVSQTPSNKVTEKGKYVELRCDPISGHTALYWYRQSLGQGPEFLIYFQGTGAADDSGLPNDRFFAVRPEGSVSTLKIQRTERGDSAVYLCASSLNRDNEQFFGPGTRLTVL.

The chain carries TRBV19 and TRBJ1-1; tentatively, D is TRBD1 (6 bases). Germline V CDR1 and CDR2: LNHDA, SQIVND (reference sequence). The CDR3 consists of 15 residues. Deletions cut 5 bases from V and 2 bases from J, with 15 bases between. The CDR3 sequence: CASSPRIGGNTEAFF. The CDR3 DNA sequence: TGTGCCAGTAGTCCTCGCATAGGGGGAAACACTGAAGCTTTCTTT.